Included here is one T cell receptor beta chain sequence, with context. The length of the CDR3 is 18 residues. The germline CDR1 and CDR2 sequences are SEHNR and FQNEAQ (reference sequence). The J segment lost 4 bases and the V segment lost 4 bases, leaving 15 bases of the junction unmatched. Generated by immunoSEQ multiplex PCR, the TCRdb table keeps only in-frame clones and is missing some. The sample yields 200,000 or so clones, 85% to 90% seen once. The sample originates from a study of blood T cell repertoires in COVID-19. This sequence joins TRBV7-9 and TRBJ2-1; 8 bases align to TRBD1. The sequenced sample consisted of peripheral blood. The receptor was derived from a woman in her fifties or sixties with acute or convalescent COVID-19. The CDR3 loop is CASSSLRGSGQVYNEQFF. Written as DNA, the CDR3 is TGTGCCAGCAGCTCCCTCCGGGGATCGGGACAGGTGTACAATGAGCAGTTCTTC. The entire variable domain, with the rest obtained from reference TRBV7-9 and TRBJ2-1, is as follows: DTGVSQNPRHKITKRGQNVTFRCDPISEHNRLYWYRQTLGQGPEFLTYFQNEAQLEKSRLLSDRFSAERPKGSFSTLEIQRTEQGDSAMYLCASSSLRGSGQVYNEQFFGPGTRLTVL.